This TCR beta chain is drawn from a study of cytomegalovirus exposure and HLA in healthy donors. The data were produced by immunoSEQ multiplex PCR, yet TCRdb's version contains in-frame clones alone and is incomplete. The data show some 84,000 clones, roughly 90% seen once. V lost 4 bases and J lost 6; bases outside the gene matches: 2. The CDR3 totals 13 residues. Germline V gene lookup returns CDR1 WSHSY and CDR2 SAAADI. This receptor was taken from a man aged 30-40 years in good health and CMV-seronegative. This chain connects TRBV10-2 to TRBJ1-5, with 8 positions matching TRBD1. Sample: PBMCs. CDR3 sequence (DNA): TGCGCCAGCAGTGCAGGGGGCCTTCAGCCCCAGCATTTT. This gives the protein CASSAGGLQPQHF.